The clone carrying this T cell receptor (beta chain) was counted ten times or more. The germline gives CDR1 SGHRS, CDR2 YFSETQ. CDR3 size: 14 residues. Trimming shortened V by 4 bases and J by 6 bases, and 17 bases separated the two germline ends. Library preparation (for TCRbeta) was performed with unique molecular identifiers. TCRdb ran MiXCR on the PCR reads and lists one entry per CDR3 protein. Of about 200,000 distinct CDR3 sequences detected, 13% to 15% appear once; the ten largest clones hold about 13%. This specimen belongs to a study of T-cell reconstitution after alpha-beta-depleted transplantation in children.

The genes are TRBV5-1 and TRBJ2-7; D tentatively fits TRBD1 or TRBD2 (6 bases each). Sample: PBMCs from the stem cell graft donor, taken from the stem cell graft. This TCR derives from a human donor who donated a stem cell graft to a child with acute lymphoblastic leukemia. This CDR3 is CASSPGTEGGEQYF. The DNA of the CDR3 is TGCGCCAGCAGCCCCGGGACGGAGGGGGGCGAGCAGTACTTC.